This record covers a single T cell receptor (beta chain). Primers for the PCR totalled 60 Vbeta and 13 Jbeta. Assay used: immunoSEQ multiplex PCR; TCRdb lists only in-frame clones, some missing. The data contain about 150,000 clones, roughly 68% of them singletons. This sample is part of a study of cytomegalovirus exposure and HLA in healthy donors. V was shortened by 5 bases and J by 0 bases, with 4 bases between the two germline ends. The CDR3 consists of 13 residues. Germline values: CDR1 SSHAT, CDR2 FNYEAQ (reference sequence). This TCR derives from a man in his 60s in good health and CMV-seronegative. Sequencing used PBMCs. The chain carries TRBV7-7 and TRBJ2-2, with D hard to call. Written as DNA, the CDR3 is TGTGCCAGCAGCCCAGCGAACACCGGGGAGCTGTTTTTT. It specifies CASSPANTGELFF.